Listed below are T cell receptor beta chains from one sample, sequenced in a study of cytotoxic CD8 clonotypes in ibrutinib-treated CLL. The method was immunoSEQ multiplex PCR; TCRdb's version includes in-frame clones alone and lacks a portion of them. The repertoire holds about 6,000 clones, approximately 75% seen once, with around 5% in the top ten. The starting material was PBMCs, obtained before ibrutinib treatment. The origin of the receptors is a human donor with chronic lymphocytic leukemia. The CDR3 runs from the conserved cysteine through the conserved F or W. The D gene is left open where the match is weak. Only some rows state a clone size, as once, few, many or a class for expanded clones.

TRBJ1-4 . . TRBV10-3 CAISETRQEDRKLFF TGTGCCATCAGTGAGACCAGACAGGAGGATAGAAAACTGTTTTTT
TRBJ2-1 TRBD2 once TRBV5-4 CASSLASGSSYNEQFF TGTGCCAGCAGCTTGGCGAGCGGGAGCTCCTACAATGAGCAGTTCTTC
TRBJ2-7 TRBD2 . TRBV19 CASSIRLAGLNLYEQYF TGTGCCAGTAGTATCCGACTAGCGGGACTTAACCTTTACGAGCAGTACTTC
TRBJ2-5 . once TRBV5-4 CASSLVSAQETQYF TGTGCCAGCAGCTTGGTGTCCGCCCAAGAGACCCAGTACTTC
TRBJ2-7 TRBD1 . TRBV2 CASSPGTGNYEQYF TGTGCCAGCAGTCCCGGGACAGGGAACTACGAGCAGTACTTC
TRBJ2-7 TRBD2 . TRBV19 CASSITSGEYEQYF TGTGCCAGTAGTATAACTAGCGGGGAATACGAGCAGTACTTC
TRBJ1-6 . . TRBV30 CAWRRVGTSPLHF TGTGCCTGGAGACGGGTTGGGACTTCACCCCTCCACTTT
TRBJ2-3 . . TRBV9 CASSVAAVSTDTQYF TGTGCCAGCAGCGTAGCTGCAGTGAGCACAGATACGCAGTATTTT
TRBJ2-1 TRBD2 . TRBV6-1 CASSEGRRASGRIGNEQFF TGTGCCAGCAGTGAAGGGCGGCGGGCTAGCGGGAGGATTGGCAATGAGCAGTTCTTC
TRBJ2-5 . once TRBV4-1 CASSQSWPKLYF TGCGCCAGCAGCCAAAGTTGGCCTAAGCTGTACTTC
TRBJ2-3 TRBD1 . TRBV11-1 CASSPQGARGDTQYF TGTGCCAGCAGCCCACAGGGGGCCAGGGGGGATACGCAGTATTTT
TRBJ2-5 . medium-sized TRBV15 CATSSEGGETQYF TGTGCCACCAGCAGCGAGGGAGGAGAGACCCAGTACTTC
TRBJ2-2 . . TRBV4-1 CASSQDPGSRELFF TGCGCCAGCAGCCAAGATCCCGGTAGCCGGGAGCTGTTTTTT
TRBJ1-6 TRBD1 . TRBV28 CASRNRGGSGNSPLHF TGTGCCAGCAGAAACCGAGGGGGCTCGGGAAATTCACCCCTCCACTTT
TRBJ2-7 . . TRBV5-5 CASSLEIRTEQYF TGTGCCAGCAGTTTGGAAATTAGGACCGAGCAGTACTTC
TRBJ2-3 . . TRBV5-1 CASSLSRPDPTDTQYF TGCGCCAGCAGCTTGTCGCGGCCCGACCCCACAGATACGCAGTATTTT
TRBJ2-5 TRBD1 . TRBV6-7 CASGRRERGRPPHQETQYF TGTGCCAGCGGTCGCCGGGAAAGGGGGCGACCCCCCCACCAAGAGACCCAGTACTTC